This T cell receptor (beta chain) was observed in a study of response to subunit inactivated influenza vaccine. General study points: New T cells are recruited in small numbers by each seasonal influenza vaccination, according to the authors' suggestion.

The table lists this clonotype with many counts. Its antigen is currently unknown. V dropped 2 bases and J dropped 2 bases, with 8 bases sitting between them. The CDR3 is made up of 14 amino acids. TCRdb fed the RT-PCR reads into MiXCR, producing one record per CDR3 protein. The profile shows more than 200,000 distinct CDR3 sequences, 9% to 15% of them singletons. This specimen was non-naive T cells sorted from PBMCs, taken about 14 days before vaccination. The TCR originated in a man aged 45-65 years who received an inactivated influenza vaccine. This chain connects TRBV12-3 or TRBV12-4 to TRBJ2-3; D ambiguous. CDR3 in amino acids: CASSLFTTTDTQYF. The CDR3 DNA reads TGTGCCAGCAGTTTATTTACCACCACAGATACGCAGTATTTT.